This T cell receptor (beta chain) was captured in a study of T-cell reconstitution after alpha-beta-depleted transplantation in children. Study-wide points: The study reportedly traced alpha-beta T cells about two months after transplant to several hundred expanded graft clones. One year after transplant, T-cell counts and diversity came mostly from newly produced T cells. Diversity of TCRbeta at day 60 was high in some patients, arising from surviving recipient T cells and thymic progenitors.

Preparing the TCRbeta library involved the use of unique molecular identifiers. In TCRdb, the PCR reads were re-called with MiXCR into one record per CDR3 protein. The sample shows about 250,000 distinct CDR3 sequences, approximately 24% of them seen only once. Worth noting for this clonotype: Its antigen is unknown.

The CDR3 runs 16 residues. This TCR derives from a female patient aged 2 to 10 who had a stem cell transplant for congenital amegakaryocytic thrombocytopenia, so the T cells may come from the graft donor. The chain has TRBV21-1 and TRBJ2-7; the table's D call, TRBD1, has no DNA check behind it. TRBV21-1 is flagged as a pseudogene. The sample in question was PBMCs, mostly from graft donor cells, obtained 360 days after TCRalphabeta/CD19-depleted stem cell transplant. The CDR3 coding sequence is TGTGCCAGCAGCCCCGAGGGACAGGCGGACAACTACGAGCAGTACTTC. Translation gives CASSPEGQADNYEQYF.